This T cell receptor (beta chain) was sequenced in a study of neurological immune-mediated disorders. The V gene end was trimmed by 0 bases and the J gene end by 8 bases; junction bases not matched to a gene: 9. Germline loops: CDR1 SGDLS, CDR2 YYNGEE. The CDR3 extends over 16 amino acids. One entry per CDR3 protein, called by TCRdb with MiXCR from the 5' RACE reads. This sample has roughly 90,000 distinct CDR3 sequences, with roughly 3.2% found just once. Study-level points and caveats: No CDR3 amino acid sequences recurred among expanded clones across subjects, suggesting private repertoires in all groups.

This clonotype was picked up many times. What it recognizes is unknown. The clonotype was recovered from a woman between 50 and 59 years old with multiple sclerosis. This chain joins TRBV9 and TRBJ2-2; 8 nucleotides line up with TRBD1. Specimen: PBMCs. As DNA, the CDR3 is TGTGCCAGCAGCGTAGGAGGGACAGGCTCCCAGGGGGAGCTGTTTTTT. Protein sequence: CASSVGGTGSQGELFF. Full variable domain (outside the CDR3, taken from reference TRBV9 and TRBJ2-2): DSGVTQTPKHLITATGQRVTLRCSPRSGDLSVYWYQQSLDQGLQFLIQYYNGEERAKGNILERFSAQQFPDLHSELNLSSLELGDSALYFCASSVGGTGSQGELFFGEGSRLTVL.